This is a list of T cell receptor beta chains from one sample in a study of CD8 T cells in ankylosing spondylitis. MiXCR, applied by TCRdb to the 5' RACE reads, yields one record per CDR3 protein. The sample lists about 140,000 distinct CDR3 sequences, about 32% occurring once. Sequencing used synovial fluid, either unsorted or a sorted T cell fraction (not recorded which). These receptor sequences come from a male donor with ankylosing spondylitis. Each CDR3 is given with its conserved first and last residue. D genes are given only for firm matches. Only part of the rows carry a size: once, few, many, or a class if the clone is expanded.

j_call,clone_size,v_call,d_call,cdr3_nt,cdr3_aa
TRBJ1-1,many,TRBV27,-,TGTGCCAGCAGACCCAGGGAGGGGTCTGAAGCTTTCTTT,CASRPREGSEAFF
TRBJ2-1,-,TRBV10-3,TRBD2,TGTGCCATCAGTTCACGGACTAGCGGGAGCCCCCAGGAGTTCTTC,CAISSRTSGSPQEFF
TRBJ2-3,many,TRBV4-3,TRBD1,TGCGCCAGCAGCCAAGAAGGGGGCTTACTAGATGGGACAGATACGCAGTATTTT,CASSQEGGLLDGTDTQYF
TRBJ2-7,few,TRBV6-5,TRBD2,TGTGCCAGCAGTTGGGGACTAGCGGGAGATCACGAGCAGTACTTC,CASSWGLAGDHEQYF
TRBJ2-3,-,TRBV10-2,TRBD1,TGCGCCAGCAGCTCGGGACAGGGGGCCTTCTTCACAGATACGCAGTATTTT,CASSSGQGAFFTDTQYF
TRBJ2-1,many,TRBV6-1,TRBD1,TGTGCCAGCAGTGAGGGGGACAGGTATTATCATGAGCAGTTCTTC,CASSEGDRYYHEQFF
TRBJ1-1,-,TRBV30,-,TGTGCCTGGAGGACAGGCCCCGAAGCTTTCTTT,CAWRTGPEAFF
TRBJ2-3,many,TRBV5-1,TRBD1,TGCGCCAGCAGCTGGAACAGGGGAAGAGATACGCAGTATTTT,CASSWNRGRDTQYF
TRBJ2-3,few,TRBV29-1,-,TGCAGCGTTGAGGTTCCCCCAGATACGCAGTATTTT,CSVEVPPDTQYF
TRBJ1-2,-,TRBV6-1,-,TGTGCCAGCTTCTGGGCAGCCACGAGCTATGGCTACACCTTC,CASFWAATSYGYTF